The next 24 T cell receptor beta chains were all read from a single sample in a study of blood T cell repertoires in COVID-19. Only in-frame clones appear in the TCRdb table, and some are missing; sequencing was by immunoSEQ multiplex PCR. The table has 120,000 or so clones, 79% seen once; the top ten hold approximately 35%. Sequencing was carried out using peripheral blood. The origin of the receptors is a middle-aged man with active or convalescent COVID-19.

CDR3 sequence reads: CASSGSSGGTGELFF. CDR3 coding DNA: TGTGCCAGCAGTGGGTCTAGCGGGGGAACCGGGGAGCTGTTTTTT. This chain connects TRBV28 to TRBJ2-2, with TRBD2 matching over 10 bases. CDR1 is MDHEN, CDR2 SYDVKM, per germline. V shed 5 bases, J shed 5 bases, and the junction held 5 bases outside the gene matches. The CDR3 contains 15 residues.

The genes are TRBV28 and TRBJ2-3; perhaps TRBD1 as D (6 bases). Deletions cut 2 bases from V and 2 bases from J, with 11 bases between. This CDR3 has 15 residues. The V gene's germline CDR1 is MDHEN and CDR2 SYDVKM. The DNA of the CDR3 is TGTGCCAGCAGTTTAGCAGGGGCCTACACAGATACGCAGTATTTT. It is translated as CASSLAGAYTDTQYF.

The chain couples TRBV5-1 to TRBJ2-1; 10 positions agree with TRBD1. The germline V gene encodes CDR1 SGHRS and CDR2 YFSETQ. This CDR3 spans 15 amino acids. With V trimmed by 3 bases and J by 7 bases, 7 bases remained unmatched. This chain's CDR3 is CASSWGGTGVNEQFF. The DNA for the CDR3 is TGCGCCAGCAGCTGGGGTGGGACAGGGGTAAATGAGCAGTTCTTC.

This rearrangement joins TRBV7-9 to TRBJ1-4; TRBD1 aligns across 7 bases. V dropped 3 bases and J dropped 3; count of bases not matched to a gene: 10. This CDR3 is built from 17 residues. The germline V gene encodes CDR1 SEHNR and CDR2 FQNEAQ (reference sequence). The CDR3 region is CASSFGTDTTANEKLFF. CDR3 DNA sequence: TGTGCCAGCAGCTTTGGGACAGATACTACGGCTAATGAAAAACTGTTTTTT.

This sequence joins TRBV24-1 and TRBJ2-1; weak D call: TRBD2 (5 bases). There are 15 residues in the CDR3. Trimming shortened V by 3 bases and J by 6 bases, and 14 bases separated the two germline ends. Germline loops: CDR1 KGHDR, CDR2 SFDVKD. This CDR3 is CATSDEGWPGNEQFF. CDR3 bases: TGTGCCACCAGTGATGAGGGCTGGCCGGGCAATGAGCAGTTCTTC.

This clone showed up just once. V and J are TRBV10-2 and TRBJ1-1; D gene ambiguous. Per germline, CDR1 WSHSY and CDR2 SAAADI. There are 15 residues in the CDR3. The germline V and J ends were trimmed by 4 bases and 1 base, with 13 bases remaining between them. CDR3 in amino acids: CASSAPFAGNTEAFF. Here the CDR3 DNA reads TGCGCCAGCAGTGCCCCTTTCGCGGGGAACACTGAAGCTTTCTTT.

CDR3 DNA sequence: TGTGCCAGCAGCCAGGATCGTGATACGCAGTATTTT. Translating gives CASSQDRDTQYF. V gene TRBV2 combines with J gene TRBJ2-3; D not certain. Per the germline V gene, CDR1 is SNHLY and CDR2 is FYNNEI. This CDR3 region has 12 residues. The V gene lost 6 bases and the J gene lost 6 bases, with 10 bases spanning the gap.

The gene calls are TRBV6-2 or TRBV6-3 and TRBJ1-1, with 12 bases fitting TRBD1. The trim removed 4 bases at V and 8 bases at J, leaving 8 bases unmatched. CDR1 and CDR2 (germline): MNHEY, SVGEGT. The CDR3 loop spans 15 amino acids. CDR3 DNA: TGTGCCAGCAGTTTCCCGGGGACAGGGGGCCCCGAAGCTTTCTTT. Protein sequence: CASSFPGTGGPEAFF.

The rearrangement uses TRBV9 and TRBJ1-1; TRBD1 matches at 10 bases. The ends lost 1 base at V and 5 bases at J; junction bases unmatched: 5. This CDR3 comprises 15 residues. Germline-derived CDR1 and CDR2 are SGDLS and YYNGEE. CDR3 sequence: CASSVLTGGGTEAFF. The CDR3 region has the DNA TGTGCCAGCAGCGTACTGACAGGGGGCGGTACTGAAGCTTTCTTT.

The chain couples TRBV5-6 to TRBJ1-5; possibly TRBD1 for D (5 bases). CDR1 and CDR2 (germline): SGHDT, YYEEEE. The CDR3 has 15 amino acids. Trimming left V 4 bases short and J 5 bases short, with 16 bases between. The CDR3 region has the DNA TGTGCCAGCAGCAGCCTCAGGGTTTCCGATCAGCCCCAGCATTTT. Amino acid sequence: CASSSLRVSDQPQHF.

J is TRBJ2-1 and V is TRBV19, with a tentative D call TRBD2 (6 bases). The V end lost 5 bases, the J end lost 2 bases, and 16 bases lay between the germline ends. The CDR3 spans 16 residues. Germline V gene sequence: CDR1 LNHDA, CDR2 SQIVND (reference sequence). CDR3 DNA sequence: TGTGCCAGTAGTCCCGAGCGGGCCGCCGCCTACAATGAGCAGTTCTTC. Translation: CASSPERAAAYNEQFF.

The chain links TRBV18 to TRBJ1-1; 11 nucleotides align to TRBD1. Germline V gene sequence: CDR1 KGHSH, CDR2 LQKENI. The CDR3 sequence is 15 residues long. The J segment lost 3 bases and the V segment lost 4 bases, leaving 4 bases of the junction unmatched. CDR3 in DNA: TGTGCCAGCTCACTCGGACAGGGGGCGGACACTGAAGCTTTCTTT. It is translated as CASSLGQGADTEAFF.

The chain has TRBV27 and TRBJ2-7; tentative D call: TRBD1 (5 bases). The V end lost 0 bases, the J end lost 3 bases, and 9 bases lay between the germline ends. CDR1 MNHEY and CDR2 SMNVEV come from the germline V gene (reference sequence). This CDR3 has 14 residues. CDR3 in amino acids: CASSLSGHLYEQYF. CDR3 bases: TGTGCCAGCAGTTTATCGGGGCATCTCTACGAGCAGTACTTC.

The chain uses TRBV6-4 and TRBJ2-1; 8 bases are shared with TRBD2. Germline CDR1 reads MRHNA; CDR2 reads SNTAGT. The V segment lost 2 bases and the J segment 8 bases; nucleotides outside the gene matches: 8. The CDR3 runs to 15 residues. Here the CDR3 reads CASSDAGGPPHEQFF. The CDR3 DNA reads TGTGCCAGCAGTGACGCGGGAGGCCCACCCCATGAGCAGTTCTTC.

This chain connects TRBV5-1 to TRBJ2-2; 10 bases match TRBD2. The CDR3 is 19 residues long. CDR1 is SGHRS and CDR2 is YFSETQ in the germline V gene. Germline trimming cut 0 bases from V and 3 bases from J; bases unmatched to any gene: 11. The CDR3 loop reads CASSLGLPKREGDTGELFF. As DNA, the CDR3 is TGCGCCAGCAGCTTGGGTCTACCCAAGCGGGAGGGAGACACCGGGGAGCTGTTTTTT.

This clone appeared once. The V gene is TRBV4-2, the J gene TRBJ2-1, with 8 bases matching TRBD1. J lost 8 bases, V lost 0 bases, and 6 bases had no gene match. Germline values: CDR1 LGHNA, CDR2 YNFKEQ. This CDR3 region has 15 residues. DNA for the CDR3: TGTGCCAGCAGCCAAGATGGACAGGGTAAAGATGAGCAGTTCTTC. Translated, it gives CASSQDGQGKDEQFF.

The chain carries TRBV7-2 and TRBJ2-2, with TRBD2 matching 7 bases. J was trimmed by 6 bases and V by 5 bases; bases with no gene match: 9. Germline CDR1 SGHTA, CDR2 FQGNSA. The CDR3 contains 15 residues. CDR3 nucleotides: TGTGCCAGCAGCACGAGCGGGGTACGACCCGGGGAGCTGTTTTTT. Translated, it gives CASSTSGVRPGELFF. Drawing the rest from reference TRBV7-2 and TRBJ2-2, the complete variable domain is GAGVSQSPSNKVTEKGKDVELRCDPISGHTALYWYRQSLGQGLEFLIYFQGNSAPDKSGLPSDRFSAERTGGSVSTLTIQRTQQEDSAVYLCASSTSGVRPGELFFGEGSRLTVL.

This chain connects TRBV5-4 to TRBJ1-1, with 8 bases lining up with TRBD1. From germline, CDR1 is SGHNT and CDR2 YYREEE (reference sequence). The V gene end was trimmed by 3 bases and the J gene end by 5 bases; junction bases not matched to a gene: 6. This CDR3 has 14 residues. DNA of the CDR3: TGTGCCAGCAGCTCGGACAGGGAAAGGACTGAAGCTTTCTTT. Protein sequence: CASSSDRERTEAFF.

This clone has only one observation. The gene calls are TRBV6-2 or TRBV6-3 and TRBJ2-7; 10 bases fit TRBD2. Germline assignment: CDR1 MNHEY and CDR2 SVGEGT. The CDR3 totals 15 residues. V dropped 3 bases and J dropped 5; count of bases not matched to a gene: 7. The CDR3 is CASSYFGLAENEQYF. CDR3 coding DNA: TGTGCCAGCAGTTATTTTGGACTAGCGGAGAACGAGCAGTACTTC.

V usage is TRBV5-6 and J usage is TRBJ1-6; D unclear. Germline V gene data show CDR1 as SGHDT and CDR2 as YYEEEE. V was clipped by 0 bases and J by 9 bases, with 10 bases between them. This CDR3 has 14 amino acids. As DNA, the CDR3 is TGTGCCAGCAGCTTGGCCCTAAGCGGTTCACCCCTCCACTTT. Translated: CASSLALSGSPLHF.

The chain carries TRBV28 and TRBJ1-2, with 9 bases lining up with TRBD1. The CDR3 sequence is 15 residues long. V trimming: 4 bases; J trimming: 2 bases; junction bases outside the gene matches: 5. CDR1 is MDHEN and CDR2 is SYDVKM in the germline V gene. The CDR3 nucleotides are TGTGCCAGCAGTTCCGCCGGGACAGGGAACTATGGCTACACCTTC. It yields the protein CASSSAGTGNYGYTF.

This clone was seen a few times. The CDR3 sequence: CASSLSGGNQPQHF. The CDR3 coding sequence is TGTGCCAGCAGCTTATCCGGGGGCAATCAGCCCCAGCATTTT. This chain links TRBV7-9 with TRBJ1-5, with D unresolved. The CDR3 is made up of 14 amino acids. Germline CDR1 SEHNR, CDR2 FQNEAQ (reference sequence). Trimming pared 2 bases from V and 2 bases from J, leaving 7 bases between.

The chain links TRBV7-2 to TRBJ1-3; TRBD1 matches at 10 bases. V gave up 5 bases and J gave up 4 bases; unmatched junction bases: 5. Germline V CDR1 and CDR2: SGHTA, FQGNSA. The CDR3 consists of 15 residues. The CDR3 DNA reads TGTGCCAGCAGCCTGCGGGGACAGGGGGGAAACACCATATATTTT. Protein product: CASSLRGQGGNTIYF.

CDR3: CASSPYIQSHSSGYTF. The CDR3 DNA reads as TGTGCCAGCAGCCCCTACATACAGTCCCACTCCTCTGGCTACACCTTC. The chain recombines TRBV7-6 with TRBJ1-2; no reliable D call. Germline V gene sequence: CDR1 SGHVS, CDR2 FNYEAQ. The ends were cut back, 5 bases at V and 7 bases at J, with 23 bases in the middle. CDR3 length: 16 residues.